The entry below describes one TCR beta chain. The data originate from a study of cytomegalovirus exposure and HLA in healthy donors. Assay used: immunoSEQ multiplex PCR; TCRdb lists only in-frame clones, some missing. The profile covers some 150,000 clones, with 70% to 90% appearing a single time and approximately 8% taken by the ten largest. V trimming: 6 bases; J trimming: 0 bases; junction bases outside the gene matches: 2. The germline gives CDR1 MNHEY, CDR2 SVGAGI. The CDR3 totals 14 residues. Sequences were obtained from PBMCs. This clonotype was sampled from a woman younger than 30 in good health and CMV-seropositive. The chain links TRBV6-5 to TRBJ1-5; 7 bases align to TRBD1. CDR3 DNA: TGTGCCAGCAGGGGACAGTATAGCAATCAGCCCCAGCATTTT. Its translation is CASRGQYSNQPQHF.